The entry that follows covers one TCR beta chain sequence. The antigen is undetermined. Despite likely unrecorded immune exposures, the donors were nominally healthy at the time of sampling. The sample belongs to a study of cytomegalovirus exposure and HLA in healthy donors. The study's findings and limits: Reports indicated that the classifier achieved high specificity and sensitivity in diagnosing cytomegalovirus status.

PCR involved 60 Vbeta and 13 Jbeta primers. Clones were sequenced by immunoSEQ multiplex PCR, and TCRdb holds only the in-frame ones, with some missing. The sample lists about 180,000 clones; about four fifths were seen once. This CDR3 spans 16 amino acids. CDR1 is LGHNA and CDR2 is YNFKEQ in the germline V gene. The ends lost 0 bases at V and 3 bases at J; junction bases unmatched: 7. This receptor was taken from a woman aged 25 to 39 in good health and CMV-seronegative. Sequenced: PBMCs. The chain couples TRBV4-2 to TRBJ2-7; 8 nucleotides align to TRBD2. The CDR3 DNA follows: TGTGCCAGCAGCCAAGATCATAGCGGGGCCGTCTACGAGCAGTACTTC. This sequence encodes CASSQDHSGAVYEQYF.